The 20 T cell receptor beta chains below come from one sample, sequenced in a study of blood T cell repertoires in COVID-19. Method: immunoSEQ multiplex PCR; TCRdb's copy keeps in-frame clones and lacks some. This table holds 230,000 or so clones, roughly 81% found once. Material for sequencing was PBMCs or T cells enriched from blood (not recorded which). These receptor sequences come from a woman in her forties or fifties who had been exposed to COVID-19.

J is TRBJ1-6 and V is TRBV28; tentatively, D is TRBD1 (5 bases). CDR3 size: 15 residues. V was clipped by 3 bases and J by 4 bases, with 10 bases between them. In germline, CDR1 is MDHEN, CDR2 SYDVKM. CDR3 amino acids: CASSLGGGYNSPLHF. CDR3 DNA: TGTGCCAGCAGTTTGGGGGGAGGGTATAATTCACCCCTCCACTTT.

The CDR3 nucleotides read TGTGCCACCAGCAGAGACCCTCAGGGATTTAATGGCTACACCTTC. Translation gives CATSRDPQGFNGYTF. The V and J genes are TRBV15 and TRBJ1-2, with D tentatively TRBD1 (5 bases). The CDR3 sequence is 15 residues long. Germline V gives CDR1 LNHNV, CDR2 YYDKDF (reference sequence). V was clipped by 0 bases and J by 6 bases, with 14 bases between them.

The gene calls are TRBV19 and TRBJ2-4, with TRBD2 identical over 12 bases. The CDR3 has 14 amino acids. J was trimmed by 7 bases and V by 7 bases; bases with no gene match: 5. Germline CDR1 and CDR2: LNHDA and SQIVND (reference sequence). The CDR3 nucleotides read TGTGCCAGTACGACTAGCGGGGGCCCTAACATTCAGTACTTC. This encodes CASTTSGGPNIQYF.

The chain carries TRBV6-1 and TRBJ2-7; D perhaps matches TRBD2 (5 bases). Germline CDR1 reads MNHNS; CDR2 reads SASEGT. With 2 bases removed from V and 5 bases from J, the gap between germline ends came to 25 bases. The CDR3 is 18 amino acids. The CDR3 region has the DNA TGTGCCAGCAGTGAAATTAGCGCGAGCGCAGTTCTGAGAAACGAGCAGTACTTC. Its protein is CASSEISASAVLRNEQYF.

This chain uses TRBV2 with TRBJ1-5; 7 bases agree with TRBD1. The J segment lost 6 bases and the V segment lost 6 bases, leaving 11 bases of the junction unmatched. The CDR3 extends over 15 amino acids. Per germline, CDR1 SNHLY and CDR2 FYNNEI. Here the CDR3 reads CASSRGQAGGQPQHF. CDR3 bases: TGTGCCAGCAGCCGCGGACAGGCGGGGGGTCAGCCCCAGCATTTT.

This clone was seen only once. CDR3 loop: CASSPQSSYNSPLHF. The DNA of the CDR3 is TGTGCCAGCTCACCACAGAGCTCCTATAATTCACCCCTCCACTTT. This rearrangement joins TRBV18 to TRBJ1-6, with D uncertain. Germline V gene lookup returns CDR1 KGHSH and CDR2 LQKENI. V dropped 1 base and J dropped 0 bases, with 4 bases sitting between them. The CDR3 covers 15 residues.

The gene calls are TRBV7-2 and TRBJ2-7, with D maybe TRBD2 (5 bases). The germline V and J ends were trimmed by 4 bases and 6 bases, with 7 bases remaining between them. The CDR3 consists of 11 residues. CDR1 is SGHTA, CDR2 FQGNSA, per germline. CDR3 in amino acids: CASSWRSEQYF. CDR3 nucleotides: TGTGCCAGCAGCTGGAGGAGCGAGCAGTACTTC.

The chain carries TRBV2 and TRBJ1-5; D is unclear. V was cut by 7 bases and J by 0 bases, with 10 bases left in between. The CDR3 has 14 amino acids. Germline loops: CDR1 SNHLY, CDR2 FYNNEI. The CDR3 DNA follows: TGTGCCAGCATGGTGGCTTATAGCAATCAGCCCCAGCATTTT. The encoded protein is CASMVAYSNQPQHF.

The V and J genes are TRBV19 and TRBJ1-1; D might be TRBD1 (6 bases). Looked up from germline, CDR1 is LNHDA and CDR2 is SQIVND (reference sequence). Trimming cost V 4 bases and J 1 base, with 10 bases left between them. This CDR3 spans 14 amino acids. The CDR3 here is CASSTVQGNTEAFF. The CDR3 nucleotides read TGTGCCAGTAGTACTGTACAGGGGAACACTGAAGCTTTCTTT.

This chain joins TRBV29-1 and TRBJ1-1, with TRBD1 matching 8 bases. The CDR3 runs 14 residues. The V gene's germline CDR1 is SQVTM and CDR2 ANQGSEA. With V trimmed by 4 bases and J by 4 bases, 8 bases remained unmatched. The CDR3 nucleotides read TGCAGCGTTGGCTCTACAGGGGGGATCACTGAAGCTTTCTTT. This translates into CSVGSTGGITEAFF.

The V call is TRBV29-1, the J call TRBJ1-1, with TRBD1 matching 7 bases. V dropped 7 bases and J dropped 2; count of bases not matched to a gene: 10. The CDR3 has 14 residues. CDR1 is SQVTM and CDR2 is ANQGSEA in the germline V gene. The CDR3 nucleotides are TGCAGCGCCCGAGGGGGACAGATCAACACTGAAGCTTTCTTT. Encoded protein: CSARGGQINTEAFF.

The chain has TRBV14 and TRBJ1-5; weak D call: TRBD1 (6 bases). The ends were cut back, 4 bases at V and 0 bases at J, with 16 bases in the middle. The CDR3 is made up of 17 amino acids. Germline CDR1 is SGHDN and CDR2 is FVKESK. The CDR3 is CASSLSGQAYSNQPQHF. CDR3 coding DNA: TGTGCCAGCAGCCTTTCGGGACAAGCATATAGCAATCAGCCCCAGCATTTT.

The genes are TRBV18 and TRBJ1-1; unclear D gene. V gave up 3 bases and J gave up 1 base, with 9 bases separating them. The CDR3 is 14 amino acids. From germline, CDR1 is KGHSH and CDR2 LQKENI. CDR3 DNA: TGTGCCAGCTCACCCGTTCTTTCGAACACTGAAGCTTTCTTT. It encodes CASSPVLSNTEAFF.

In regard to this clone: This CDR3 is also generated by other DNA sequences in the sample. The chain joins TRBV5-1 to TRBJ2-5; no definite D call. V lost 0 bases to trimming and J lost 1 base, with 7 bases between them. The CDR3 is 14 amino acids. CDR1 is SGHRS and CDR2 is YFSETQ in the germline V gene. The CDR3 nucleotides read TGCGCCAGCAGCTTGGGGTCAGGCCAAGAGACCCAGTACTTC. This codes for CASSLGSGQETQYF. The variable domain in full, completed from reference TRBV5-1 and TRBJ2-5, reads KAGVTQTPRYLIKTRGQQVTLSCSPISGHRSVSWYQQTPGQGLQFLFEYFSETQRNKGNFPGRFSGRQFSNSRSEMNVSTLELGDSALYLCASSLGSGQETQYFGPGTRLLVL.

This chain links TRBV19 with TRBJ1-6; 7 positions agree with TRBD1. Trimming at V came to 6 bases and at J to 15 bases, leaving 8 bases not matched to a gene. The CDR3 spans 12 residues. Germline CDR1 LNHDA, CDR2 SQIVND (reference sequence). The CDR3 DNA reads TGTGCCAGTAGCGAGGGACAGCGGGTCCTCCACTTT. Translating it yields CASSEGQRVLHF.

The genes are TRBV21-1 and TRBJ1-3; the DNA was not used to check the table's D call, TRBD1. TRBV21-1 is reported as a pseudogene. This CDR3 comprises 14 residues. The CDR3 sequence is CASTGTASGNTIYF. CDR3 bases: TGTGCCAGCACTGGGACAGCCTCTGGAAACACCATATATTTT.

The chain joins TRBV18 to TRBJ1-2; D is perhaps TRBD1 (5 bases). Deletions cut 3 bases from V and 8 bases from J, with 13 bases between. Germline V CDR1 and CDR2: KGHSH, LQKENI. This CDR3 contains 13 residues. The CDR3 DNA follows: TGTGCCAGCTCACCCTATCGGGGGGGAGGCTACACCTTC. Translating it yields CASSPYRGGGYTF.

V is TRBV5-3 and J is TRBJ2-5; the D is unclear. TRBV5-3 is an open reading frame whose function is uncertain. V dropped 4 bases and J dropped 7 bases, with 17 bases sitting between them. This CDR3 has 14 amino acids. The CDR3 loop reads CARSPVVLISTQYF. The CDR3 nucleotides read TGTGCCAGAAGCCCCGTGGTTCTAATCTCGACCCAGTACTTC.

The V gene is TRBV27, the J gene TRBJ2-1; TRBD1 is a possible D gene (6 bases). V lost 5 bases to trimming and J lost 1 base, with 15 bases between them. The CDR3 totals 16 residues. CDR1 and CDR2 from the germline V gene are MNHEY and SMNVEV (reference sequence). CDR3 sequence: CASSPHGTLSYNEQFF. CDR3 DNA: TGTGCCAGCAGTCCTCACGGGACACTTTCCTACAATGAGCAGTTCTTC.

This clone was counted a single time. The chain is built from TRBV28 and TRBJ2-7; 7 nucleotides agree with TRBD1. V dropped 5 bases and J dropped 0; count of bases not matched to a gene: 7. The germline V gene has CDR1 MDHEN and CDR2 SYDVKM. CDR3 size: 15 residues. The CDR3 DNA reads TGTGCCAGCAGTAAAACAGGGGCCTTCTCCTACGAGCAGTACTTC. This encodes CASSKTGAFSYEQYF.